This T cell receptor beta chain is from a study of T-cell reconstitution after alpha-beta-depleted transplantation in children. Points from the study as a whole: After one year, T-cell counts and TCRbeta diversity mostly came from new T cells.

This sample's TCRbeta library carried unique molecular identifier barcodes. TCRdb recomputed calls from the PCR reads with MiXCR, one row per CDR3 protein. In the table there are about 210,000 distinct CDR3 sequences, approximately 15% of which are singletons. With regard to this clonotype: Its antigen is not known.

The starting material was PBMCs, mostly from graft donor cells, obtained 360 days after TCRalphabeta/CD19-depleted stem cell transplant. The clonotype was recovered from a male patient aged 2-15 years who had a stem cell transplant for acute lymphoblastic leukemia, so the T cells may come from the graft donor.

The CDR3 region is CASSLGGTFSYEQYF. The CDR3 nucleotides read TGCGCCAGCAGCTTGGGGGGGACGTTCTCCTACGAGCAGTACTTC. This chain connects TRBV5-1 to TRBJ2-7; TRBD1 or TRBD2 may be the D gene (5 bases each). The length of the CDR3 is 15 residues. V gave up 0 bases and J gave up 0 bases, with 10 bases separating them. Germline V lookup: CDR1 SGHRS, CDR2 YFSETQ.